This T cell receptor (beta chain) originates from a study of early T cells in non-severe SARS-CoV-2 infection. Study overall: Sequenced material consisted of bulk RNA (from unsorted whole blood), and chains were unpaired. Findings and caveats of the study: Reliance on VDJdb matching favored anti-spike CD8 responses; private and CD4 specificities were missed.

This clonotype occurred a few times. Its antigen is currently unknown. TCRdb redid the calling of the 5' RACE reads with MiXCR, one entry per CDR3 protein. The sample shows approximately 98,000 distinct CDR3 sequences, about 12% of them seen only once. The CDR3 extends over 16 amino acids. The ends were cut back, 2 bases at V and 12 bases at J, with 24 bases in the middle. In germline, CDR1 is SGHRS, CDR2 YFSETQ. The receptor was isolated from an adult who was a healthcare worker with PCR-confirmed SARS-CoV-2 infection or an uninfected control (not recorded which). The chain couples TRBV5-1 to TRBJ2-1; D possibly corresponds to TRBD2 (6 bases). Material: whole blood. Written as DNA, the CDR3 is TGCGCCAGCAGCTTACCCATGGAGTTGTTAGCGGAACCGCAGTTCTTC. Residues: CASSLPMELLAEPQFF.